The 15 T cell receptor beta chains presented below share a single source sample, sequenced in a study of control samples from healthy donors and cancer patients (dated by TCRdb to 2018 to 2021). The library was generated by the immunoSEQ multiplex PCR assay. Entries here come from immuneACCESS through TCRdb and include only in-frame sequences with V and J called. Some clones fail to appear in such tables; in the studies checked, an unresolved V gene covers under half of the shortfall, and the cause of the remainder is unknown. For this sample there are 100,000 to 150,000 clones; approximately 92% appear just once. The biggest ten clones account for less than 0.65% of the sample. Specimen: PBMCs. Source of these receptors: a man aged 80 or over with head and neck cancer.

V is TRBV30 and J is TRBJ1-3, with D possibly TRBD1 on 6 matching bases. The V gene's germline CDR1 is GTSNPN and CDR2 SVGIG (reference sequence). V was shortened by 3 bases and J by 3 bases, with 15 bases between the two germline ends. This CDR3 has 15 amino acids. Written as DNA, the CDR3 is TGTGCCTGGAGCTCTTACAACAGGGTTGGAAACACCATATATTTT. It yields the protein CAWSSYNRVGNTIYF.

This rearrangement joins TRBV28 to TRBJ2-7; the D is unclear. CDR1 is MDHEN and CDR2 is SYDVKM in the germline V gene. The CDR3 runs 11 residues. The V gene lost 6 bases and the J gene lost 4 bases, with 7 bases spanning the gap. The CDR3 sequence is CASSASYEQYF. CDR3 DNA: TGTGCCAGCAGCGCCTCTTACGAGCAGTACTTC.

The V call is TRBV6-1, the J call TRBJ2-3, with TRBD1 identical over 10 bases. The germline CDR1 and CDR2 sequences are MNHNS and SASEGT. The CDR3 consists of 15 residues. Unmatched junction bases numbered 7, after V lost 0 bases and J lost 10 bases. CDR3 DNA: TGTGCCAGCAGTGAAGCCGGGACAGGGGTCTATGCGCAGTATTTT. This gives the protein CASSEAGTGVYAQYF.

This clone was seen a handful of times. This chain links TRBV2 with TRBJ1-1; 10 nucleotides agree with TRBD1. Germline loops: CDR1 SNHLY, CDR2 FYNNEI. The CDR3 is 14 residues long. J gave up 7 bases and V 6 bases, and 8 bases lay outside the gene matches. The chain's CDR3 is CASRRDRGRGEAFF. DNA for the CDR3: TGTGCCAGCAGGAGGGACAGGGGAAGGGGTGAAGCTTTCTTT.

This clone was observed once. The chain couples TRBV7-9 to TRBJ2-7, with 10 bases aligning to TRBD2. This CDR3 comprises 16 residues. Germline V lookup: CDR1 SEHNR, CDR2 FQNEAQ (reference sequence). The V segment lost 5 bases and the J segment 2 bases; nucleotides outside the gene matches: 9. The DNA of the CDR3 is TGTGCCAGCAGCGTCGATAGCGGGGGGCCCACCTACGAGCAGTACTTC. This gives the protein CASSVDSGGPTYEQYF. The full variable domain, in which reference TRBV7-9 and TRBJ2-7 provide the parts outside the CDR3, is DTGVSQNPRHKITKRGQNVTFRCDPISEHNRLYWYRQTLGQGPEFLTYFQNEAQLEKSRLLSDRFSAERPKGSFSTLEIQRTEQGDSAMYLCASSVDSGGPTYEQYFGPGTRLTVT.

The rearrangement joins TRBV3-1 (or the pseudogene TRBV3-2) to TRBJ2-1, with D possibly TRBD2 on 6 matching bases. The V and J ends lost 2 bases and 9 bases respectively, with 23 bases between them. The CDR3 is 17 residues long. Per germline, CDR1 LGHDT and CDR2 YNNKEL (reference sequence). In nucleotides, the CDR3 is TGTGCCAGCAGCCAAATCGGGGGTGACCAGGGTCGGGCTGAGCAGTTCTTC. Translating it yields CASSQIGGDQGRAEQFF.

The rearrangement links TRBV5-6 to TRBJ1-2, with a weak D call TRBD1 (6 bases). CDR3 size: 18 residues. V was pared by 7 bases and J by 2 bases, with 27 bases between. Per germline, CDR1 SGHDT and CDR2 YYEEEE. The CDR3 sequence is CASRQRVFVRDTNYGYTF. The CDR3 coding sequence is TGTGCCAGCCGTCAGAGGGTATTTGTCCGGGACACCAACTATGGCTACACCTTC. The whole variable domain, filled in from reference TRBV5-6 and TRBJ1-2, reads DAGVTQSPTHLIKTRGQQVTLRCSPKSGHDTVSWYQQALGQGPQFIFQYYEEEERQRGNFPDRFSGHQFPNYSSELNVNALLLGDSALYLCASRQRVFVRDTNYGYTFGSGTRLTVV.

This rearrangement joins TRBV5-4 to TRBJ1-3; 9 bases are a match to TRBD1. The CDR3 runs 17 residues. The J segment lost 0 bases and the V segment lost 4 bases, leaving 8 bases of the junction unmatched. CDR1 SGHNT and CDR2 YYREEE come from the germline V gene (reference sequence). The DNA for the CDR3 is TGTGCCAGCAGCCGAGGTGGGACAGGGCACTCTGGAAACACCATATATTTT. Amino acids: CASSRGGTGHSGNTIYF.

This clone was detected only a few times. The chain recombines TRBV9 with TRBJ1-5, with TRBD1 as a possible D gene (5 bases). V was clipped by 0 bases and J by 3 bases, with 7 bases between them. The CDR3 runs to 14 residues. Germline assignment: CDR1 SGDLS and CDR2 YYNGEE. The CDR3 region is CASSVAGNNQPQHF. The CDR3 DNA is TGTGCCAGCAGCGTAGCAGGGAACAATCAGCCCCAGCATTTT.

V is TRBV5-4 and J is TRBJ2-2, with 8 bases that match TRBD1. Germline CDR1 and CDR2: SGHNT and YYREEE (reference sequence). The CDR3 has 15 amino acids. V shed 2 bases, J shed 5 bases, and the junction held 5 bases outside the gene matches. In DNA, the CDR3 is TGTGCCAGCAGCTTCCCGGACAGGGCTACCGGGGAGCTGTTTTTT. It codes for CASSFPDRATGELFF.

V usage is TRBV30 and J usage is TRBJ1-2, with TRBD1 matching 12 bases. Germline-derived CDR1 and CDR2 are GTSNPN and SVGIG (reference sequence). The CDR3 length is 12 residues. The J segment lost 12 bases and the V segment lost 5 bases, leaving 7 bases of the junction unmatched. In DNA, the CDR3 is TGTGCCTGGTTCCGGGACAGGGGGCAGAACACCTTC. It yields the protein CAWFRDRGQNTF.

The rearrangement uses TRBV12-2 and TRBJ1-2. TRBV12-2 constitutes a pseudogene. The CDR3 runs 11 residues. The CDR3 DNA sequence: TGTGCAAGTCGCTTAAAGGCGGGCTACACCTTC. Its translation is CASRLKAGYTF.

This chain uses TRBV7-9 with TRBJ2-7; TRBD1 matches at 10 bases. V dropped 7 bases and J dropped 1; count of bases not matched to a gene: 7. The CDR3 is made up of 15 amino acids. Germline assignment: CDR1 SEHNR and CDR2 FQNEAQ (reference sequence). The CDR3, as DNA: TGTGCCAGCACCGCGGGACAGGGGAAGTCCTACGAGCAGTACTTC. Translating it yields CASTAGQGKSYEQYF. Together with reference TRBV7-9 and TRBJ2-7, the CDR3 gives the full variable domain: DTGVSQNPRHKITKRGQNVTFRCDPISEHNRLYWYRQTLGQGPEFLTYFQNEAQLEKSRLLSDRFSAERPKGSFSTLEIQRTEQGDSAMYLCASTAGQGKSYEQYFGPGTRLTVT.

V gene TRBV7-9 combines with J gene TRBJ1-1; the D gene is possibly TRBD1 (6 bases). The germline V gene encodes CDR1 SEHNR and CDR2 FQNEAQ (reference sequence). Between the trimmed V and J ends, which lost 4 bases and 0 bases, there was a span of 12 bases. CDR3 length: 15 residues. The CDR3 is CASSSSGHLNTEAFF. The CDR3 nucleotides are TGTGCCAGCAGCTCCTCGGGACATTTGAACACTGAAGCTTTCTTT.

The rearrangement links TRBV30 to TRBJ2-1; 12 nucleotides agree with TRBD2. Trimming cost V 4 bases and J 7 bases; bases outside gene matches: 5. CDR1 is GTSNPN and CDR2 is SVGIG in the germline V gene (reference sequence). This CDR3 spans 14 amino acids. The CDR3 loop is CAWNTGLAGNEQFF. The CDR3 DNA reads TGTGCCTGGAACACCGGACTAGCGGGGAATGAGCAGTTCTTC.